Given below is one T cell receptor beta chain in context. Antigen unknown. The CDR3 spans 14 residues. The germline V gene encodes CDR1 WNHNN and CDR2 SYGVQD (reference sequence). V lost 6 bases, J lost 0 bases, and 10 bases lay in between. This sample was included in a study of post-analysis software for immune sequencing data. Across the whole study: Included courses were relapsing-remitting and secondary progressive multiple sclerosis; progressive-relapsing multiple sclerosis was also included. Study-wide points: Multiple sclerosis was associated with a significant reduction in normalized Chao1 diversity relative to controls. F measure clustering grouped samples strongly by preparation batch. Higher frequency in patients than in controls was seen for 5 or 6 TRBV segments, with TRBV5-6, TRBV5-1 and TRBV20-1 among them.

Researchers reported that TCR beta cDNA libraries carried unique molecular identifiers. Each CDR3 protein is one row after TCRdb ran MiXCR on the PCR reads. The table lists roughly 540,000 distinct CDR3 sequences, about a third of them singletons. Sequenced material: blood. The receptor's source is a girl under 18 with multiple sclerosis. V usage is TRBV10-1 and J usage is TRBJ2-3; weak D call: TRBD2 (5 bases). CDR3 sequence reads: CASRPGISTDTQYF. The CDR3 nucleotides are TGCGCCAGCAGGCCGGGGATTAGCACAGATACGCAGTATTTT.